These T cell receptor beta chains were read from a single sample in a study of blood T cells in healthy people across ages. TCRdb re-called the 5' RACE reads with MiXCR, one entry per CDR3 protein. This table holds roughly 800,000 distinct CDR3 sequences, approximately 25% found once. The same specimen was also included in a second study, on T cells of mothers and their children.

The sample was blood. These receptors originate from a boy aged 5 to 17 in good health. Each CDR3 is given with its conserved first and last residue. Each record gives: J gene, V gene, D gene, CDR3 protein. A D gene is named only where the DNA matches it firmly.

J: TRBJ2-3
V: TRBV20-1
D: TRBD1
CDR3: CSAGGQGILVDTQYF

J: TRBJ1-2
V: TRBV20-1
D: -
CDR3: CSATRATYGGYTF

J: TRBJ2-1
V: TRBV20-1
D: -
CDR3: CSARGDTSYNEQFF

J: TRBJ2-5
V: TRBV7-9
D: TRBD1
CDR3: CASSFIGQDSKTQYF

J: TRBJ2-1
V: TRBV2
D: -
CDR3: CASIRGGSYNEQFF

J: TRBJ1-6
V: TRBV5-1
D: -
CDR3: CASSLGGSPYNSPLHF

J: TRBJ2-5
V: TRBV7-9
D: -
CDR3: CASSLGLPSPAETQYF

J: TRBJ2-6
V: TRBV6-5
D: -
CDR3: CASSRIIPGANVLTF

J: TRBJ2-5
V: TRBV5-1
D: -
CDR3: CASSSTDPSLETQYF

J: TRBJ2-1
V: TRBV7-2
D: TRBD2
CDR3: CASSLWGGTYNEQFF

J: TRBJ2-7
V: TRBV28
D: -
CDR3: CASSRLDRSYEQYF

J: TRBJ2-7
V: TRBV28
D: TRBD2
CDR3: CASSFEREASSYEQYF

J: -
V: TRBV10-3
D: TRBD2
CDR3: CAISEPAGGQETQYF

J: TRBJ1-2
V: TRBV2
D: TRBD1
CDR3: CASSDVGTGAYGYTF

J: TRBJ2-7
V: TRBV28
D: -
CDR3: CASSLNRVTYEQYF

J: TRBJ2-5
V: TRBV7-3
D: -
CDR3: CASSPHGGETQYF

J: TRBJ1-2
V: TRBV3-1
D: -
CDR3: CASSQDRNGYTF

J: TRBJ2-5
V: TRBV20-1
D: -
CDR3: CSARDRGRLQETQYF

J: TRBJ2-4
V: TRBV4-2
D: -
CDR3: CASSQDEWNIQYF

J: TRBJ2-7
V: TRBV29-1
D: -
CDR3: CSTGMGAGGYEQYF

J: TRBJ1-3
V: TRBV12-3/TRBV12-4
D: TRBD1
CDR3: CASSPPYGTGANTIYF

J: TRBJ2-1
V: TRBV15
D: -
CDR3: CATSRDRKSSYNEQFF

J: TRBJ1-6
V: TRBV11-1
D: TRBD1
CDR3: CASSPGTAYNSPLHF

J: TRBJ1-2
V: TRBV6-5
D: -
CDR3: CASSSIAGGSYGYTF

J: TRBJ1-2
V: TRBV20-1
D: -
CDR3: CSAEGISGSSNYGYTF

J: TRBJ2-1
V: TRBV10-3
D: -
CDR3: CAISESRSSYNEQFF

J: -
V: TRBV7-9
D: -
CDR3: CASMGHSYEQYF

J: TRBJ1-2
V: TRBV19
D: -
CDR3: CASSIRGGTYGYTF

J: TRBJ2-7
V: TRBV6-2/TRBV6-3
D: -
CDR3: CASSSGTGEQYF

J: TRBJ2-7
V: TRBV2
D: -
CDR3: CASYSLGLSGYEQYF

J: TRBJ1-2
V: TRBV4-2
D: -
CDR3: CASSQGRGVGYTF

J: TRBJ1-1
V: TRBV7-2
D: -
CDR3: CASSLGGLLFF

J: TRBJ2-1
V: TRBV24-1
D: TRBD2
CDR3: CATSDLVTSGEGIYNEQFF

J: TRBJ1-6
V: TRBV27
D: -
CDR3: CASMSSRYVNNSPLHF

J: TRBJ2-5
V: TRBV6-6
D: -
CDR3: CASSDYREQYF

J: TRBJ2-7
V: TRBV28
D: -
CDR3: CASSFGGGKKEQYF

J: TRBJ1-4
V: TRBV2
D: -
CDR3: CASSEVVSTNEKLFF

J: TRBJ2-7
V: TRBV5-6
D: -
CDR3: CASGVGPYEQYF

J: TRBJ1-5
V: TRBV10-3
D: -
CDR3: CATQEAGDQPQHF

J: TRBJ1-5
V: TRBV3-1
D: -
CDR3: CASSRQYSNQPQHF

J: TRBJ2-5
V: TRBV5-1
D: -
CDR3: CASSSGGEETQYF

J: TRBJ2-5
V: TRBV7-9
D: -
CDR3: CASSSYLDFGLETQYF

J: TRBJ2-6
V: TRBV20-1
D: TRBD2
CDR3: CSALAGAGANVLTF

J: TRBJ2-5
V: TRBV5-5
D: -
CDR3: CASSLTNLYQETQYF

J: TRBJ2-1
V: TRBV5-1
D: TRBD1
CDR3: CASSLGQGAYHEQFF

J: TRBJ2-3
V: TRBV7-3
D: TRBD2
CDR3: CASSRGLAVTDTQYF

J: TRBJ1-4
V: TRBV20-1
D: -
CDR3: CSARDPTAYNEKLFF

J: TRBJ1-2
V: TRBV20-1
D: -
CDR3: CSARYQRGYTF

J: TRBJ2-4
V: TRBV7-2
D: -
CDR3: CASRPGSGDLAKNIQYF

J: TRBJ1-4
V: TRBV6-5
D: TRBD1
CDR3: CASSSRLQTGDNEKLFF

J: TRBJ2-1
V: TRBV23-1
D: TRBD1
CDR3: CASSQSGTGGCNEQFF

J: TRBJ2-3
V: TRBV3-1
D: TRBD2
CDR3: CASSQPGLAGVDTQYF

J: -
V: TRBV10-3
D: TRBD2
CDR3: CATQLAGGSYEQYF

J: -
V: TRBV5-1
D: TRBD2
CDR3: CASSFPDGTSPGSSYEQYF

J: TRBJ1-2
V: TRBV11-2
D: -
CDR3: CASGLARVLGNYGYTF

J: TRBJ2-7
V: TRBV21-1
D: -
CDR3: CASSKDRDRVHEQYF

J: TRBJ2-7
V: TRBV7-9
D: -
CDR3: CASSQRDASYEQYF

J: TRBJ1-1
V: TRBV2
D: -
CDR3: CASSESPGNTEAFF